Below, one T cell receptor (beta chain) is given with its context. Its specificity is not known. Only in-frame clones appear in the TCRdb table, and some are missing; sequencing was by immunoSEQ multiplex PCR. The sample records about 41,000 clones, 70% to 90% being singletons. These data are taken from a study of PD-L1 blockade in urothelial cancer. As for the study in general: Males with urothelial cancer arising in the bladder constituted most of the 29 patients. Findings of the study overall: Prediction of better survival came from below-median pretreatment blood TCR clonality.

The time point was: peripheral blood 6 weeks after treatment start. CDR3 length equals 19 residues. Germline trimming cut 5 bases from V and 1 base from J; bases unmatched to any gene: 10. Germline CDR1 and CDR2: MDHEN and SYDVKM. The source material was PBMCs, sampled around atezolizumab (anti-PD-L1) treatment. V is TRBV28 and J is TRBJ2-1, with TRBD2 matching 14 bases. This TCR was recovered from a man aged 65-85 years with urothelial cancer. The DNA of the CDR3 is TGTGCCAGCAGTAAACCGGGACTAGCGGGAGAAGGTTCCTACAATGAGCAGTTCTTC. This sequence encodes CASSKPGLAGEGSYNEQFF.